Presented here are 13 T cell receptor beta chains from one specimen sequenced in a study of beta chain features in type 1 diabetes. Study conclusions and caveats: All four CD4+ subsets from Type 1 diabetes patients carried moderately but significantly shorter TCRB CDR3s.

Which antigens these TCRs recognize remains unknown. Expressed TCRB transcripts got sequenced, as all isolated RNA was reverse transcribed. Libraries were prepared by immunoSEQ multiplex PCR; TCRdb keeps only in-frame clonotypes and omits some of them. Here the sample spans some 640,000 clones, around an eighth being singletons. Material: naive CD4+ T cells from blood. The receptor source for this set is a man aged 18 to 29 with type 1 diabetes.

The chain has TRBV19 and TRBJ2-2; D possibly corresponds to TRBD2 (7 bases). Germline V gene sequence: CDR1 LNHDA, CDR2 SQIVND (reference sequence). The V end was cut by 4 bases, the J end by 0 bases, with 9 bases between. The CDR3 spans 15 residues. The DNA for the CDR3 is TGTGCCAGTAGTAGGGGGGGCCCGAACACCGGGGAGCTGTTTTTT. Protein sequence: CASSRGGPNTGELFF. The full variable domain, in which reference TRBV19 and TRBJ2-2 provide the parts outside the CDR3, is DGGITQSPKYLFRKEGQNVTLSCEQNLNHDAMYWYRQDPGQGLRLIYYSQIVNDFQKGDIAEGYSVSREKKESFPLTVTSAQKNPTAFYLCASSRGGPNTGELFFGEGSRLTVL.

V is TRBV10-3 and J is TRBJ2-5; no definite D call. Trimming took off 0 bases at V and 5 bases at J, with 10 bases between the two ends. Per the germline V gene, CDR1 is ENHRY and CDR2 is SYGVKD. The CDR3 consists of 14 residues. CDR3 sequence: CAISESTGSETQYF. In nucleotides, the CDR3 is TGTGCCATCAGTGAGTCAACGGGCTCCGAGACCCAGTACTTC.

This chain joins TRBV7-2 and TRBJ2-3; D gene uncertain. Germline V gene sequence: CDR1 SGHTA, CDR2 FQGNSA. V was pared by 0 bases and J by 6 bases, with 10 bases between. CDR3 length equals 14 residues. This CDR3 reads CASSLARFGDTQYF. The CDR3 region has the DNA TGTGCCAGCAGCTTAGCGCGTTTTGGTGATACGCAGTATTTT.

This clone was found a few times. V usage is TRBV11-1 and J usage is TRBJ2-4; the D gene is possibly TRBD2 (5 bases). This CDR3 has 14 amino acids. V dropped 3 bases and J dropped 6 bases, with 12 bases sitting between them. Germline V gene sequence: CDR1 SGHAT, CDR2 FQDESV (reference sequence). CDR3 sequence (DNA): TGTGCCAGCAGCTTCGAGAGGGTCGGAAACATTCAGTACTTC. As protein: CASSFERVGNIQYF.

The J gene is TRBJ2-1, the V gene TRBV6-5; 10 positions agree with TRBD2. Germline-derived CDR1 and CDR2 are MNHEY and SVGAGI. V gave up 8 bases and J gave up 7 bases; unmatched junction bases: 8. The CDR3 runs 14 residues. Here the CDR3 reads CASGPAGGMNEQFF. CDR3 in DNA: TGTGCCAGCGGCCCAGCGGGAGGGATGAATGAGCAGTTCTTC.

The rearrangement links TRBV28 to TRBJ2-7, with D maybe TRBD2 (5 bases). The CDR3 covers 12 residues. V dropped 5 bases and J dropped 7 bases, with 12 bases sitting between them. Germline CDR1 is MDHEN and CDR2 is SYDVKM. This CDR3 reads CASSLRRREQYF. CDR3 DNA: TGTGCCAGCAGTCTCAGGAGGAGGGAGCAGTACTTC.

Note on this clone: Other DNA sequences in the same sample also yield this CDR3. This chain joins TRBV29-1 and TRBJ2-5; D may be TRBD2 (5 bases). This CDR3 has 11 residues. V lost 6 bases and J lost 4, with 9 bases in between. Per the germline V gene, CDR1 is SQVTM and CDR2 is ANQGSEA. Here the CDR3 reads CSVLGGETQYF. CDR3 in DNA: TGCAGCGTCCTAGGAGGAGAGACCCAGTACTTC.

This chain links TRBV29-1 with TRBJ1-1; D uncertain. Per the germline V gene, CDR1 is SQVTM and CDR2 is ANQGSEA. Trimming took 0 bases from V and 2 from J, leaving 10 bases between them. The length of the CDR3 is 14 residues. CDR3: CSVEEVWSNTEAFF. CDR3 sequence (DNA): TGCAGCGTTGAAGAAGTATGGTCTAACACTGAAGCTTTCTTT.

This clone was seen a handful of times. The chain is built from TRBV7-9 and TRBJ2-7; possibly TRBD1 for D (5 bases). V dropped 2 bases and J dropped 5 bases, with 16 bases sitting between them. The CDR3 runs 15 residues. Germline V CDR1 and CDR2: SEHNR, FQNEAQ (reference sequence). The CDR3 region has the DNA TGTGCCAGCAGCTTACAGCGCAGGGCCGACCACGAGCAGTACTTC. Translation gives CASSLQRRADHEQYF.

The sample holds a few counts of this clone. The chain couples TRBV30 to TRBJ1-6; D gene uncertain. CDR1 is GTSNPN and CDR2 is SVGIG in the germline V gene (reference sequence). V gave up 4 bases and J gave up 2 bases, with 6 bases separating them. The length of the CDR3 is 13 residues. CDR3 nucleotide sequence: TGTGCCTGGAAAGAGCCCTATAATTCACCCCTCCACTTT. Residues: CAWKEPYNSPLHF.

The chain joins TRBV7-9 to TRBJ1-5; D remains ambiguous. Between the trimmed V and J ends, which lost 5 bases and 8 bases, there was a span of 16 bases. The CDR3 runs 14 residues. Per germline, CDR1 SEHNR and CDR2 FQNEAQ (reference sequence). CDR3 sequence reads: CASSPDVGIEPQHF. The CDR3 DNA reads TGTGCCAGCAGCCCGGACGTCGGTATTGAGCCCCAGCATTTT.

This chain links TRBV4-3 with TRBJ2-1, with D unclear. The CDR3 consists of 13 residues. Trimming left V 0 bases short and J 12 bases short, with 12 bases between. CDR1 and CDR2 from the germline V gene are LGHNA and YSLEER. CDR3 sequence: CASSQDSSSWQFF. Here the CDR3 DNA reads TGCGCCAGCAGCCAAGATAGCTCCTCGTGGCAGTTCTTC.

The V gene is TRBV30, the J gene TRBJ1-1, with unresolved D. From germline, CDR1 is GTSNPN and CDR2 SVGIG (reference sequence). V lost 5 bases and J lost 0, with 10 bases in between. The CDR3 is 13 residues long. The CDR3, as DNA: TGTGCCTGGGAAGGGAGCGTGAACACTGAAGCTTTCTTT. It specifies CAWEGSVNTEAFF.